One sample yielded the 9 T cell receptor beta chains listed below, sequenced in a study of T cells in localized non-small cell lung cancer. The assay was immunoSEQ multiplex PCR, and TCRdb's table has in-frame clones only and misses some. The sample includes 20,000 to 30,000 clones, 92% of them seen just once. This sample comprised peripheral blood, obtained before any cancer treatment. The receptors derive from a man aged 40 to 75 with stage III squamous cell lung carcinoma.

The chain joins TRBV11-2 to TRBJ2-2; unclear D gene. Germline V gene lookup returns CDR1 SGHAT and CDR2 FQNNGV. Trimming took off 2 bases at V and 9 bases at J, with 4 bases between the two ends. The CDR3 runs 11 residues. Written as DNA, the CDR3 is TGTGCCAGCAGCTTATATCGGGAGCTGTTTTTT. Its translation: CASSLYRELFF. Filled out from reference TRBV11-2 and TRBJ2-2, the complete variable domain reads EAGVAQSPRYKIIEKRQSVAFWCNPISGHATLYWYQQILGQGPKLLIQFQNNGVVDDSQLPKDRFSAERLKGVDSTLKIQPAKLEDSAVYLCASSLYRELFFGEGSRLTVL.

The chain has TRBV13 and TRBJ1-1; D is perhaps TRBD1 (5 bases). Looked up from germline, CDR1 is PRHDT and CDR2 is FYEKMQ (reference sequence). Trimming took off 3 bases at V and 6 bases at J, with 17 bases between the two ends. The CDR3 spans 15 residues. The CDR3 is CASSLVGPPWAEAFF. The CDR3 coding sequence is TGTGCCAGCAGCTTGGTGGGGCCCCCGTGGGCTGAAGCTTTCTTT.

The chain recombines TRBV9 with TRBJ1-1, with 7 bases matching TRBD1. The CDR3 is 14 residues long. The V gene's germline CDR1 is SGDLS and CDR2 YYNGEE. The ends lost 6 bases at V and 1 base at J; junction bases unmatched: 6. For the CDR3, the DNA is TGTGCCAGCACGCCGACAGGGAGGAACACTGAAGCTTTCTTT. Residues: CASTPTGRNTEAFF.

The rearrangement uses TRBV27 and TRBJ1-1; D is unresolved. Germline assignment: CDR1 MNHEY and CDR2 SMNVEV (reference sequence). The CDR3 length is 12 residues. V lost 8 bases, J lost 2 bases, and 9 bases lay in between. The CDR3 DNA sequence: TGTGCCAGCGGGGAATTAAACACTGAAGCTTTCTTT. Translated: CASGELNTEAFF.

This chain uses TRBV19 with TRBJ1-1, with 8 positions matching TRBD1. Germline CDR1 and CDR2: LNHDA and SQIVND (reference sequence). The V and J ends lost 5 bases and 1 base, in that order; junction bases with no gene match: 3. The CDR3 loop spans 14 amino acids. The CDR3 DNA reads as TGTGCCAGTAGTCGACAGGGGACGAACACTGAAGCTTTCTTT. It codes for CASSRQGTNTEAFF.

J is TRBJ2-7 and V is TRBV18, with unresolved D. Germline assignment: CDR1 KGHSH and CDR2 LQKENI. V lost 2 bases, J lost 0 bases, and 11 bases lay in between. The CDR3 is 15 amino acids. The CDR3 DNA reads TGTGCCAGCTCACCAGGGTCGGATCCCTCCTACGAGCAGTACTTC. Translation: CASSPGSDPSYEQYF.

V gene TRBV28 combines with J gene TRBJ1-2; possibly TRBD1 for D (6 bases). In germline, CDR1 is MDHEN, CDR2 SYDVKM. CDR3 length: 16 residues. Trimming removed 5 bases from V and 4 bases from J, with 20 bases in between. CDR3 loop: CASSLEVGGAGYGYTF. As DNA, the CDR3 is TGTGCCAGCAGTCTCGAGGTGGGGGGCGCAGGCTATGGCTACACCTTC.

V usage is TRBV18 and J usage is TRBJ1-5; the D gene is possibly TRBD1 (5 bases). Germline V CDR1 and CDR2: KGHSH, LQKENI. The CDR3 sequence is 13 residues long. The germline V and J ends were trimmed by 6 bases and 1 base, with 7 bases remaining between them. CDR3 loop: CASSRESNQPQHF. The CDR3 DNA is TGTGCCAGCTCCAGGGAGAGCAATCAGCCCCAGCATTTT. Together with reference TRBV18 and TRBJ1-5, the CDR3 gives the full variable domain: NAGVMQNPRHLVRRRGQEARLRCSPMKGHSHVYWYRQLPEEGLKFMVYLQKENIIDESGMPKERFSAEFPKEGPSILRIQQVVRGDSAAYFCASSRESNQPQHFGDGTRLSIL.

CDR3 sequence (DNA): TGCGCCAGCAGCCAAGATGGAAGAAACACCATATATTTT. Translated: CASSQDGRNTIYF. The rearrangement joins TRBV4-1 to TRBJ1-3; the D is unclear. Per the germline V gene, CDR1 is MGHRA and CDR2 is YSYEKL. The CDR3 has 13 residues. V lost 0 bases to trimming and J lost 5 bases, with 5 bases between them.